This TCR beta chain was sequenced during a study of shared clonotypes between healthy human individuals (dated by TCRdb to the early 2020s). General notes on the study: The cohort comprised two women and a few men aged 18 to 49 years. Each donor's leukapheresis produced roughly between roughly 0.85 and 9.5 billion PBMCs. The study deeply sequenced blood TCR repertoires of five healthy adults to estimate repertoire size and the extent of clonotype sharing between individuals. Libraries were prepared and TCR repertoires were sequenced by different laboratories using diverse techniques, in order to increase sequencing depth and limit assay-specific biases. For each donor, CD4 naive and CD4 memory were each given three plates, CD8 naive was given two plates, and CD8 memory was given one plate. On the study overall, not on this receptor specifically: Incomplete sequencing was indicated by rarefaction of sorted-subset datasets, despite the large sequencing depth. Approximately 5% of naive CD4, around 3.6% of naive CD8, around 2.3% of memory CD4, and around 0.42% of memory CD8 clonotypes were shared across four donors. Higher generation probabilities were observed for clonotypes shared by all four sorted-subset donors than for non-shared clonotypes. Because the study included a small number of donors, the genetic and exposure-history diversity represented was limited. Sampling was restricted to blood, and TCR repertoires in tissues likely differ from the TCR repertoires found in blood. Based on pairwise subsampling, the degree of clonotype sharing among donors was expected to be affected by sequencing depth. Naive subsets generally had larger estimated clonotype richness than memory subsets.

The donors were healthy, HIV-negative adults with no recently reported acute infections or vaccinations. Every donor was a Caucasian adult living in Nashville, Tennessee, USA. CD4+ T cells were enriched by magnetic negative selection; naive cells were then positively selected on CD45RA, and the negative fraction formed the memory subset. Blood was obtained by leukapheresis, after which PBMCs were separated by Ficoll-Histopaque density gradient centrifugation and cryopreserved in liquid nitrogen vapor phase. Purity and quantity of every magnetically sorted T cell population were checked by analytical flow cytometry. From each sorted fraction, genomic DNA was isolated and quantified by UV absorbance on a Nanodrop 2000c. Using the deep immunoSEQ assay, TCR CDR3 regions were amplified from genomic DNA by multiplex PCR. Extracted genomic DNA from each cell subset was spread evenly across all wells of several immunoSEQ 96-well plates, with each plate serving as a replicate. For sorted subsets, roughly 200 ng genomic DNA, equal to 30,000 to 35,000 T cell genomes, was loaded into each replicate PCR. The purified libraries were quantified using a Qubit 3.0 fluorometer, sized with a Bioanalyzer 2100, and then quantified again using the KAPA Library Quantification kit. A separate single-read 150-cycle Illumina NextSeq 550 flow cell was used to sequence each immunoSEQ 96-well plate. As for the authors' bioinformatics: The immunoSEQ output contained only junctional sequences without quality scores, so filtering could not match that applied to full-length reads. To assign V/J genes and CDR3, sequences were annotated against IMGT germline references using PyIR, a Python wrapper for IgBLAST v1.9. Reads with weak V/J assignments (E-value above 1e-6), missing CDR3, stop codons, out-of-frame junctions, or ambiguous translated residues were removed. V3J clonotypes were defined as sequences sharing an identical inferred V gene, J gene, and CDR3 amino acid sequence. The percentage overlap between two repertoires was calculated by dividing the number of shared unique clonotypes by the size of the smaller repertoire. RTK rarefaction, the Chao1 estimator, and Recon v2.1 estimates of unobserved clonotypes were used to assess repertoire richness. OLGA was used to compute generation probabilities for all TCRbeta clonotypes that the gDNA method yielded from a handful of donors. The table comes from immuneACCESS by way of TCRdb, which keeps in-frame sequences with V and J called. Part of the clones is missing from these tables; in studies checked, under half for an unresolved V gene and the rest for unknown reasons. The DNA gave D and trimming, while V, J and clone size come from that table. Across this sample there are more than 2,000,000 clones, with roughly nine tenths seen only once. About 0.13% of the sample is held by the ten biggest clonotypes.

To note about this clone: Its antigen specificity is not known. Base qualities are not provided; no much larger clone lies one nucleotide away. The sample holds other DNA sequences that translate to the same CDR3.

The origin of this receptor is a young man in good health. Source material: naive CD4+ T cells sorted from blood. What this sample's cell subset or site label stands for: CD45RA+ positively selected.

The bases are TGCGCCAGCAGCTCGGACAGGGCTGGTGGCTACACCTTC. This sequence encodes CASSSDRAGGYTF. The rearranged chain carries TRBV5-1 and TRBJ1-2, with 8 bases in between that match TRBD1. Via the germline V gene, CDR1 is SGHRS and CDR2 YFSETQ. Trimmed from V: 3 bases; trimmed from J: 7 bases; junction bases lacking a gene match: 5. From the cysteine through the phenylalanine, the CDR3 covers 13 amino acids. The retained sequence is limited to the CDR3, 39 bases, with the frame set at the first base. Here the CDR3 is joined to the reference TRBV5-1 and TRBJ1-2 genes, and the full variable domain is: KAGVTQTPRYLIKTRGQQVTLSCSPISGHRSVSWYQQTPGQGLQFLFEYFSETQRNKGNFPGRFSGRQFSNSRSEMNVSTLELGDSALYLCASSSDRAGGYTFGSGTRLTVV.